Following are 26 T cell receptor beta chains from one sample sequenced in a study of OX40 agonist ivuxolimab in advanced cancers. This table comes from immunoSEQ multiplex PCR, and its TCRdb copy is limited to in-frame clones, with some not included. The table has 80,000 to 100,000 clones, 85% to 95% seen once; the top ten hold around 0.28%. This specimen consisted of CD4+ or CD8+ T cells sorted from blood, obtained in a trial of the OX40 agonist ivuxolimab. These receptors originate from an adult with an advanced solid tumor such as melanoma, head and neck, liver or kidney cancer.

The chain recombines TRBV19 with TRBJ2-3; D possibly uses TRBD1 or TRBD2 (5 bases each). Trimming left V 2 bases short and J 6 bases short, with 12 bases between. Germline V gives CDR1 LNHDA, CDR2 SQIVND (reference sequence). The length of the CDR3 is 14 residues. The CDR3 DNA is TGTGCCAGTAGTATACCGGGGACCCGGGATACGCAGTATTTT. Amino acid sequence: CASSIPGTRDTQYF.

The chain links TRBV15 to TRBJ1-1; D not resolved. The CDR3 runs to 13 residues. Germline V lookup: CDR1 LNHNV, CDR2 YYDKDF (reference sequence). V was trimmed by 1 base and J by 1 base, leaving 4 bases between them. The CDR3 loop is CATSRGPNTEAFF. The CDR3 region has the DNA TGTGCCACCAGCAGAGGTCCGAACACTGAAGCTTTCTTT.

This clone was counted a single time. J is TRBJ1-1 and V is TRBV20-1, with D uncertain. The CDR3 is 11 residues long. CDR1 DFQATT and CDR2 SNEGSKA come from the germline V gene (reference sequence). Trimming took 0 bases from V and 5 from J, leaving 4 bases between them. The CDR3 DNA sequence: TGCAGTGCTAGAGATGGAACTGAAGCTTTCTTT. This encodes CSARDGTEAFF.

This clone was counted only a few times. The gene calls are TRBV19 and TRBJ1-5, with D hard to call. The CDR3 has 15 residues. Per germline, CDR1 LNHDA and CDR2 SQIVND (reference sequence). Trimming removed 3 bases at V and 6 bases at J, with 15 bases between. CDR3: CASSIGGWRTQPQHF. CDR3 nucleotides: TGTGCCAGTAGTATCGGTGGGTGGAGGACTCAGCCCCAGCATTTT.

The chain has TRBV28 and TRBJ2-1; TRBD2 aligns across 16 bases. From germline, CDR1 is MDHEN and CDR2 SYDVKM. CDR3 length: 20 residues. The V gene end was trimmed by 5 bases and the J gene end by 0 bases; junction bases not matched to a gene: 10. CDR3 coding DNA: TGTGCCAGCAGTACCTCGGGACTAGCGGGGGGGCCGAGCTCCTACAATGAGCAGTTCTTC. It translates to CASSTSGLAGGPSSYNEQFF.

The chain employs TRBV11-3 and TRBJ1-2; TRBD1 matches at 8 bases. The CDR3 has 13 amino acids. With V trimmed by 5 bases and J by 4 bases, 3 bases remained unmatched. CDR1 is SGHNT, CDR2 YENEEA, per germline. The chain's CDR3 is CASSTGTGYGYTF. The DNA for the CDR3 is TGTGCCAGCAGCACTGGGACAGGCTATGGCTACACCTTC.

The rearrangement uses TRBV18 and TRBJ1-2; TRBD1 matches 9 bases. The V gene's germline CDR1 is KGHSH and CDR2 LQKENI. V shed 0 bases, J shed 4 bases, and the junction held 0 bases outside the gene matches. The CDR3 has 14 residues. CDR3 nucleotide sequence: TGTGCCAGCTCACCACCGGGACAGGGCTATGGCTACACCTTC. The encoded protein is CASSPPGQGYGYTF.

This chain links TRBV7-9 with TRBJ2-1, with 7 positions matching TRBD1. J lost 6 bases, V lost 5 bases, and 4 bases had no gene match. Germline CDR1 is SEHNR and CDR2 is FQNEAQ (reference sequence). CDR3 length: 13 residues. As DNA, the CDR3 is TGTGCCAGCAGCAGCAGGGGGACCAATGAGCAGTTCTTC. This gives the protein CASSSRGTNEQFF.

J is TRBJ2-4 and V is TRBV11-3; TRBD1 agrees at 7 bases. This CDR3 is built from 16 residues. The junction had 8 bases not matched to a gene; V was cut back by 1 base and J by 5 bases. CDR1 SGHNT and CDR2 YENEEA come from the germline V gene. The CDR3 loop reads CASSLGAGTAENIQYF. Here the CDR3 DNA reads TGTGCCAGCAGCTTAGGGGCCGGGACAGCTGAAAACATTCAGTACTTC.

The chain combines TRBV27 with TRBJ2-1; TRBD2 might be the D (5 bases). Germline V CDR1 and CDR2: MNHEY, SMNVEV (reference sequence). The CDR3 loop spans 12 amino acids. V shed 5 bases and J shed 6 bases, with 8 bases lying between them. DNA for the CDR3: TGTGCCAGCAGTAAGGGAGCCAATGAGCAGTTCTTC. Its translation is CASSKGANEQFF.

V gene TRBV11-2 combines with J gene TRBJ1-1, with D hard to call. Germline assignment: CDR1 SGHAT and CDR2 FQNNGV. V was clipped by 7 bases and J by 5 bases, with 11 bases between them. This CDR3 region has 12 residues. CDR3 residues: CASTPRRTEAFF. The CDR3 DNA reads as TGTGCCAGCACCCCTCGCAGGACTGAAGCTTTCTTT.

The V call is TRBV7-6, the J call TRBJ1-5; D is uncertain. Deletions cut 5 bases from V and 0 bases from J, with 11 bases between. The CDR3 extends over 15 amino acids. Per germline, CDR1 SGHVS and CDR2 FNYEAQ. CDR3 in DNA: TGTGCCAGCAGCGAACAAGTCTATAGCAATCAGCCCCAGCATTTT. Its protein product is CASSEQVYSNQPQHF.

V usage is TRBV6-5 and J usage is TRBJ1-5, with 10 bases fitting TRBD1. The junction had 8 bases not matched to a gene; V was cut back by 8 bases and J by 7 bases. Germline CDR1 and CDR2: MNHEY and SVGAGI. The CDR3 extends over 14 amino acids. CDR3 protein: CASRDRGLGQPQHF. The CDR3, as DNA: TGTGCCAGCCGGGACAGGGGCTTGGGACAGCCCCAGCATTTT.

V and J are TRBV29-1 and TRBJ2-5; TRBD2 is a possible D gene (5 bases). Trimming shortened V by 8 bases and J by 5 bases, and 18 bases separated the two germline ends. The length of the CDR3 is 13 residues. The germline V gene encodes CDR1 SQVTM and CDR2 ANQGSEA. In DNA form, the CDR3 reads TGCAGCACCGAGAGGGTCCGTAGGGAGACCCAGTACTTC. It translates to CSTERVRRETQYF.

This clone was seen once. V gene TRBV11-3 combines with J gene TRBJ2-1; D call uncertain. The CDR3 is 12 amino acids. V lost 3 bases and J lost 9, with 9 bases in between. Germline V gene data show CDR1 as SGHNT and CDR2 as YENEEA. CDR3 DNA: TGTGCCAGCAGCTTTTGGGAAGGTGAGCAGTTCTTC. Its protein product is CASSFWEGEQFF.

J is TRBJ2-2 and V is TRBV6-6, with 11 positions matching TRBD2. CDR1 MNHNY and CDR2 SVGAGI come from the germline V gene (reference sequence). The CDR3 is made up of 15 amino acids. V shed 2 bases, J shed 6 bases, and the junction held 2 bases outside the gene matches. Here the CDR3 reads CASSYPGLAAGELFF. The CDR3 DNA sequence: TGTGCCAGCAGTTACCCGGGACTAGCGGCCGGGGAGCTGTTTTTT.

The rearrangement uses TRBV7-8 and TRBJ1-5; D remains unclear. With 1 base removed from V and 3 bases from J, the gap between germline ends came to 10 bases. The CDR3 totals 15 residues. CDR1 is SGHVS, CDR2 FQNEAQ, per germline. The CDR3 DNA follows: TGTGCCAGCAGCTTAGATATGGTTGCCAATCAGCCCCAGCATTTT. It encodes CASSLDMVANQPQHF.

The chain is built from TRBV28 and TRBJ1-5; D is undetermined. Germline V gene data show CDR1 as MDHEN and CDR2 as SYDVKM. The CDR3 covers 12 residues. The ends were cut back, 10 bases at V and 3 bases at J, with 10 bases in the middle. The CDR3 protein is CATVSHNQPQHF. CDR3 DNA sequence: TGTGCCACCGTATCCCACAATCAGCCCCAGCATTTT. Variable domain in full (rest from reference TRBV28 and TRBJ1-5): DVKVTQSSRYLVKRTGEKVFLECVQDMDHENMFWYRQDPGLGLRLIYFSYDVKMKEKGDIPEGYSVSREKKERFSLILESASTNQTSMYLCATVSHNQPQHFGDGTRLSIL.

The DNA of the CDR3 is TGTGCCAGCAGCGCCGAGGGGGACTACTACAATGAGCAGTTCTTC. Protein: CASSAEGDYYNEQFF. The genes are TRBV9 and TRBJ2-1; D may be TRBD2 (7 bases). This CDR3 has 15 residues. V lost 3 bases and J 3 bases, leaving 13 bases between the germline ends. Germline CDR1 is SGDLS and CDR2 is YYNGEE. The variable domain in full, completed from reference TRBV9 and TRBJ2-1, reads DSGVTQTPKHLITATGQRVTLRCSPRSGDLSVYWYQQSLDQGLQFLIQYYNGEERAKGNILERFSAQQFPDLHSELNLSSLELGDSALYFCASSAEGDYYNEQFFGPGTRLTVL.

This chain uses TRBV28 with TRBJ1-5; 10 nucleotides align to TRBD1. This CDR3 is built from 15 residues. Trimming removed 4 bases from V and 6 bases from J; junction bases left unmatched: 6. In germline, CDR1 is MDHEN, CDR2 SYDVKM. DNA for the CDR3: TGTGCCAGCAGTTCCGGACAGGGGGTGGTTCAGCCCCAGCATTTT. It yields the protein CASSSGQGVVQPQHF. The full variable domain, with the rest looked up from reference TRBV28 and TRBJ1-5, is DVKVTQSSRYLVKRTGEKVFLECVQDMDHENMFWYRQDPGLGLRLIYFSYDVKMKEKGDIPEGYSVSREKKERFSLILESASTNQTSMYLCASSSGQGVVQPQHFGDGTRLSIL.

The CDR3, as DNA: TGTGCCTGGAGTGTGGGACTTCCAGAGACCCAGTACTTC. This sequence encodes CAWSVGLPETQYF. V is TRBV30 and J is TRBJ2-5; perhaps TRBD2 as D (6 bases). Deletions cut 0 bases from V and 4 bases from J, with 9 bases between. The germline CDR1 and CDR2 sequences are GTSNPN and SVGIG (reference sequence). This CDR3 region has 13 residues.

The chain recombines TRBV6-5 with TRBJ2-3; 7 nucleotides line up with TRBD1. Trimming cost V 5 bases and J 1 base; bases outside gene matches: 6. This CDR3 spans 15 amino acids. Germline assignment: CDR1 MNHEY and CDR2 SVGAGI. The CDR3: CASSQGQTRTDTQYF. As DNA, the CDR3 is TGTGCCAGCAGTCAGGGACAGACTCGCACAGATACGCAGTATTTT.

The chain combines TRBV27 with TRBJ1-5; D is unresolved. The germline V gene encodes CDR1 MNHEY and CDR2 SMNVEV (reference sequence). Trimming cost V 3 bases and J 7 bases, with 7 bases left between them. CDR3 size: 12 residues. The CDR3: CASSFGKQPQHF. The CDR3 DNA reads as TGTGCCAGCAGTTTCGGAAAACAGCCCCAGCATTTT.

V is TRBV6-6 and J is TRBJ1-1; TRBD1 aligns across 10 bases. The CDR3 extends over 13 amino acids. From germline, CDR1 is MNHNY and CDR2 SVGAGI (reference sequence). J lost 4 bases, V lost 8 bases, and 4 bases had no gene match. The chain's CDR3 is CASDRGPVTEAFF. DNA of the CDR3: TGTGCCAGCGACAGGGGGCCGGTCACTGAAGCTTTCTTT.

The CDR3 DNA follows: TGTGCCAGCAGTCCAATATCTGGGGCCAACGTCCTGACTTTC. It specifies CASSPISGANVLTF. The chain combines TRBV27 with TRBJ2-6; D not certain. Trimming removed 5 bases from V and 1 base from J, with 6 bases in between. Looked up from germline, CDR1 is MNHEY and CDR2 is SMNVEV (reference sequence). The CDR3 consists of 14 residues.

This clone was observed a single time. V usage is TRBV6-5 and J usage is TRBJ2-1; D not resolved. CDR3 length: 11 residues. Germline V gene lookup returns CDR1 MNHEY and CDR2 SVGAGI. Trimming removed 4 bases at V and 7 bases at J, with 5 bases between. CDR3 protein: CASSWVNEQFF. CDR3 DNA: TGTGCCAGCAGTTGGGTGAATGAGCAGTTCTTC.